This T cell receptor beta chain derives from a study of cytomegalovirus exposure and HLA in healthy donors. At the level of the study: From HLA-typed donors, an early data release held around 80 million unique TCRs. General study points: Equally common other TCR beta chains were less clonally expanded than HLA-associated ones, a later analysis found.

With regard to this clone: Its antigen is not identified.

With 60 Vbeta and 13 Jbeta primers, the PCR was carried out. Data came from immunoSEQ multiplex PCR; TCRdb stores just in-frame clones and leaves some out. The table counts 100,000 to 150,000 clones; over 1.5% lies in the top ten. The clonotype originates from a woman between 35 and 50 years old in good health and CMV-seropositive. Material for sequencing was PBMCs.

This CDR3 reads CASSHPGSGVFTDTQYF. CDR3 nucleotides: TGTGCCAGCAGCCACCCGGGTAGCGGGGTTTTCACAGATACGCAGTATTTT. The rearrangement uses TRBV7-9 and TRBJ2-3, with 8 positions matching TRBD2. CDR1 and CDR2 (germline): SEHNR, FQNEAQ (reference sequence). The CDR3 sequence is 17 residues long. After removal of 5 bases from V and 2 bases from J, the junction contained 12 bases not matched to a gene.